A selection of T cell receptor beta chains follows, all from one sample in a study of blood T cell repertoires in COVID-19. Assay used: immunoSEQ multiplex PCR; TCRdb lists only in-frame clones, some missing. The data show approximately 380,000 clones, more than 85% seen once. Sequencing was performed on PBMCs or T cells enriched from blood (not recorded which). These receptors originate from a woman between 40 and 55 years old who had been exposed to COVID-19. Each CDR3 is given with its conserved first and last residue. D genes are given only for firm matches. The size field is filled for only some rows; it gives once, few, many or a size class.

J | size | V | D | CDR3 | DNA
TRBJ2-2 | - | TRBV7-9 | TRBD1 | CASSSGTESIVSNTGELFF | TGTGCCAGCAGCTCCGGGACAGAGTCAATAGTTTCGAACACCGGGGAGCTGTTTTTT
TRBJ1-4 | - | TRBV19 | - | CASSMGGAEKLFF | TGTGCCAGTAGTATGGGGGGGGCTGAAAAACTGTTTTTT
TRBJ1-1 | - | TRBV19 | TRBD1 | CATTQGAFNTEAFF | TGTGCCACCACCCAGGGGGCCTTTAACACTGAAGCTTTCTTT
TRBJ1-1 | - | TRBV5-1 | TRBD1 | CASSPIRPGQGKNTEAFF | TGCGCCAGCAGCCCGATACGTCCCGGACAGGGGAAAAACACTGAAGCTTTCTTT
TRBJ1-2 | - | TRBV30 | - | CARSKERSPLSDGYTF | TGTGCCAGGTCTAAGGAGCGGAGCCCGCTATCAGATGGCTACACCTTC
TRBJ2-1 | - | TRBV11-3 | - | CASSLEAGTYNEQFF | TGTGCCAGCAGCTTAGAGGCGGGAACCTACAATGAGCAGTTCTTC
TRBJ2-7 | - | TRBV29-1 | TRBD2 | CSVQVWRGVTYEQYF | TGCAGCGTCCAGGTCTGGCGGGGGGTTACCTACGAGCAGTACTTC
TRBJ2-1 | - | TRBV30 | TRBD1 | CAGLGTGKSNEQFF | TGTGCCGGCCTCGGGACAGGAAAATCCAATGAGCAGTTCTTC
TRBJ2-7 | once | TRBV25-1 | TRBD1 | CASSPGTGVPYEQYF | TGTGCCAGCAGCCCCGGGACAGGGGTCCCCTACGAGCAGTACTTC
TRBJ2-1 | - | TRBV5-1 | TRBD2 | CASSFATSGAYNEQFF | TGCGCCAGCAGCTTTGCGACTAGCGGGGCTTACAATGAGCAGTTCTTC
TRBJ1-2 | - | TRBV19 | TRBD1 | CASTWTGIEHGYTF | TGTGCCAGTACATGGACAGGGATCGAACATGGCTACACCTTC
TRBJ1-1 | - | TRBV5-4 | - | CASTQQGLNTEAFF | TGTGCCAGCACCCAGCAGGGGTTGAACACTGAAGCTTTCTTT
TRBJ1-5 | - | TRBV9 | - | CASSVGGGENQPQHF | TGTGCCAGCAGCGTAGGGGGCGGGGAGAATCAGCCCCAGCATTTT
TRBJ1-1 | - | TRBV7-3 | TRBD1 | CASSFSGTGKTEAFF | TGTGCCAGCAGCTTTTCCGGGACAGGGAAGACAGAAGCTTTCTTT
TRBJ2-4 | - | TRBV6-2/TRBV6-3 | - | CASSYSAGPLNIQYF | TGTGCCAGCAGTTACTCCGCGGGACCCTTAAACATTCAGTACTTC
TRBJ2-7 | - | TRBV10-3 | TRBD1 | CAIWGQGTSYEQYF | TGTGCCATCTGGGGACAGGGGACCTCCTACGAGCAGTACTTC
TRBJ1-4 | - | TRBV5-1 | - | CASRGGGEKLFF | TGCGCCAGCAGAGGCGGGGGTGAAAAACTGTTTTTC
TRBJ2-5 | - | TRBV9 | - | CASSVGGGAGIETQYF | TGTGCCAGCAGCGTAGGAGGTGGGGCTGGTATAGAGACCCAGTACTTC
TRBJ2-1 | - | TRBV12-3/TRBV12-4 | - | CASSPLDEQFF | TGTGCCAGCAGTCCCCTCGATGAGCAGTTCTTC
TRBJ1-5 | - | TRBV19 | - | CASSEVYPNQPQHF | TGTGCCAGTAGTGAGGTGTATCCCAATCAGCCCCAGCATTTT